This T cell receptor (beta chain) originates from a study of shared clonotypes between healthy human individuals. Study details: CD4 naive cells filled three plates per donor, CD4 memory three, CD8 naive two and CD8 memory one.

Every immunoSEQ plate was one replicate of a subset's evenly spread DNA. Sorted-subset replicate PCR reactions contained around 220 ng DNA, corresponding to tens of thousands of T cell genomes. Assay: immunoSEQ multiplex PCR; the TCRdb copy retains only in-frame clones and omits some. In the table there are 2 million to 3 million clones, roughly nine tenths of which are singletons. Germline CDR1 LNHDA, CDR2 SQIVND (reference sequence). This CDR3 is 14 amino acids long. The V segment lost 7 bases and the J segment 10 bases; nucleotides outside the gene matches: 10. Sequencing input: naive CD4+ T cells sorted from blood. This sample's subset: CD45RA+ positively selected. This chain links TRBV19 with TRBJ1-1; 12 bases are shared with TRBD1. The origin of this receptor is a man younger than 35 in good health. The CDR3 here is CASNSRDRGRGAFF. The CDR3 DNA follows: TGTGCCAGTAACTCCCGGGACAGGGGGCGGGGAGCTTTCTTT.